The 23 T cell receptor beta chains below were found in one sample sequenced in a study of blood T cell repertoires in COVID-19. Produced via immunoSEQ multiplex PCR; TCRdb's table is partial and in-frame only. This repertoire shows about 260,000 clones, about 80% found once; its top ten account for around 2%. Sequencing was done on a sample of peripheral blood. Receptors originate from a woman of 80 years or more with acute or convalescent COVID-19.

This clone occurred once. CDR3: CASSPLRPQEFHQPQHF. The DNA for the CDR3 is TGTGCCAGCAGCCCTTTACGTCCCCAGGAATTCCATCAGCCCCAGCATTTT. The V and J genes are TRBV7-9 and TRBJ1-5, with D unclear. In germline, CDR1 is SEHNR, CDR2 FQNEAQ (reference sequence). This CDR3 is built from 17 residues. Trimming took off 5 bases at V and 5 bases at J, with 22 bases between the two ends.

The chain combines TRBV27 with TRBJ2-7; 8 bases line up with TRBD1. Per germline, CDR1 MNHEY and CDR2 SMNVEV (reference sequence). V shed 2 bases and J 5 bases; nucleotides not matched to a gene: 2. The CDR3 loop spans 13 amino acids. The CDR3 bases are TGTGCCAGCAGTTTAGCGGACAGGGACGAGCAGTACTTC. Residues: CASSLADRDEQYF.

This CDR3 is CASNSGATNEKLFF. The CDR3 DNA follows: TGCGCCAGCAACTCAGGGGCAACTAATGAAAAACTGTTTTTT. The rearrangement joins TRBV5-1 to TRBJ1-4; TRBD1 might be the D (6 bases). Trimming cost V 6 bases and J 0 bases, with 9 bases left between them. The CDR3 covers 14 residues. CDR1 SGHRS and CDR2 YFSETQ come from the germline V gene.

This chain connects TRBV5-1 to TRBJ2-3, with 7 bases that match TRBD2. This CDR3 has 15 residues. Per germline, CDR1 SGHRS and CDR2 YFSETQ. V shed 8 bases and J 5 bases; nucleotides not matched to a gene: 14. The CDR3 DNA sequence: TGCGCCAGTAGGCTCAGCGGGACTTCGAGAGATACGCAGTATTTT. Its translation is CASRLSGTSRDTQYF.

The chain employs TRBV24-1 and TRBJ2-5, with 7 bases that match TRBD2. The CDR3 has 16 amino acids. V trimming: 9 bases; J trimming: 2 bases; junction bases outside the gene matches: 14. Per germline, CDR1 KGHDR and CDR2 SFDVKD. The CDR3 spells CATSAAGQAGQETQYF. CDR3 in DNA: TGTGCCACCTCTGCGGCGGGCCAAGCGGGGCAAGAGACCCAGTACTTC.

The chain couples TRBV29-1 to TRBJ2-7, with 8 nucleotides matching TRBD1. The CDR3 runs 13 residues. Germline V gene data show CDR1 as SQVTM and CDR2 as ANQGSEA. The V gene end was trimmed by 3 bases and the J gene end by 0 bases; junction bases not matched to a gene: 1. The CDR3 DNA reads TGCAGCGTTGAGACAGGGGCCTCCTACGAGCAGTACTTC. This encodes CSVETGASYEQYF.

This sequence joins TRBV5-1 and TRBJ2-4; TRBD2 agrees at 12 bases. CDR3 length: 17 amino acids. CDR1 SGHRS and CDR2 YFSETQ come from the germline V gene. J gave up 0 bases and V 4 bases, and 5 bases lay outside the gene matches. The CDR3 reads CASSGGLAGLAKNIQYF. DNA of the CDR3: TGCGCCAGCAGCGGGGGACTAGCGGGTCTAGCCAAAAACATTCAGTACTTC.

V is TRBV7-2 and J is TRBJ2-2; 8 nucleotides line up with TRBD2. CDR3 length: 16 amino acids. The junction had 6 bases not matched to a gene; V was cut back by 5 bases and J by 1 base. Germline CDR1 reads SGHTA; CDR2 reads FQGNSA. CDR3 DNA: TGTGCCAGCAGCCTCTATAGCGGGATGAACACCGGGGAGCTGTTTTTT. It specifies CASSLYSGMNTGELFF.

This chain joins TRBV12-5 and TRBJ1-2, with unresolved D. CDR3 length equals 11 residues. V was pared by 1 base and J by 6 bases, with 3 bases between. Germline V lookup: CDR1 LGHNT, CDR2 FRNRAP. The CDR3 spells CASGLGHGYTF. As DNA, the CDR3 is TGTGCTAGTGGTTTGGGGCATGGCTACACCTTC. The full variable domain, completed using reference TRBV12-5 and TRBJ1-2, is DARVTQTPRHKVTEMGQEVTMRCQPILGHNTVFWYRQTMMQGLELLAYFRNRAPLDDSGMPKDRFSAEMPDATLATLKIQPSEPRDSAVYFCASGLGHGYTFGSGTRLTVV.

The chain combines TRBV5-4 with TRBJ1-2; D gene ambiguous. In germline, CDR1 is SGHNT, CDR2 YYREEE (reference sequence). The V gene lost 4 bases and the J gene lost 4 bases, with 11 bases spanning the gap. The CDR3 contains 13 residues. CDR3 sequence (DNA): TGTGCCAGCAGCCCGGGAGGTGCCTATGGCTACACCTTC. It translates to CASSPGGAYGYTF.

This chain links TRBV6-2 or TRBV6-3 with TRBJ2-3, with 11 positions matching TRBD2. The CDR3 is 17 residues long. With 6 bases clipped from V and 6 bases from J, the junction kept 14 bases outside the gene matches. The germline CDR1 and CDR2 sequences are MNHEY and SVGEGT. In DNA form, the CDR3 reads TGTGCCAGCAGCCTGGCATTAGCGGGGGGGGTCTTCGATACGCAGTATTTT. Protein product: CASSLALAGGVFDTQYF.

The genes are TRBV5-4 and TRBJ1-5; perhaps TRBD1 as D (6 bases). The V gene's germline CDR1 is SGHNT and CDR2 YYREEE (reference sequence). Trimming shortened V by 1 base and J by 6 bases, and 11 bases separated the two germline ends. The CDR3 is 14 amino acids. In DNA form, the CDR3 reads TGTGCCAGCAGCTTGCACAGGGTAGGTCAGCCCCAGCATTTT. Protein product: CASSLHRVGQPQHF.

This clone occurred a few times. V is TRBV6-6 and J is TRBJ1-2, with TRBD1 identical over 9 bases. Germline-derived CDR1 and CDR2 are MNHNY and SVGAGI (reference sequence). The CDR3 runs to 13 residues. Trimming took 8 bases from V and 4 from J; bases not matched to a gene: 5. The CDR3: CASAGQGVYGYTF. CDR3 bases: TGTGCCAGCGCGGGACAGGGCGTCTATGGCTACACCTTC.

The chain employs TRBV2 and TRBJ2-3, with 8 bases identical to TRBD2. Germline CDR1 is SNHLY and CDR2 is FYNNEI. V lost 8 bases to trimming and J lost 6 bases; unmatched junction nucleotides: 4. The CDR3 spans 12 residues. The CDR3, as DNA: TGTGCCAGCGTGGCGGGAGGCGATACGCAGTATTTT. Translating it yields CASVAGGDTQYF. Together with reference TRBV2 and TRBJ2-3, the CDR3 gives the full variable domain: EPEVTQTPSHQVTQMGQEVILRCVPISNHLYFYWYRQILGQKVEFLVSFYNNEISEKSEIFDDQFSVERPDGSNFTLKIRSTKLEDSAMYFCASVAGGDTQYFGPGTRLTVL.

This clone was detected once. The chain recombines TRBV6-2 or TRBV6-3 with TRBJ1-5; the match to TRBD1 covers 7 bases. Germline CDR1 is MNHEY and CDR2 is SVGEGT. The CDR3 runs 14 residues. After removal of 0 bases from V and 7 bases from J, the junction contained 3 bases not matched to a gene. The CDR3 sequence is CASSYSTRGQPQHF. CDR3 nucleotides: TGTGCCAGCAGTTACTCGACCAGGGGGCAGCCCCAGCATTTT.

The chain carries TRBV7-2 and TRBJ2-3; D unclear. The CDR3 runs to 14 residues. Germline CDR1 and CDR2: SGHTA and FQGNSA. The V gene lost 2 bases and the J gene lost 6 bases, with 12 bases spanning the gap. The CDR3 protein is CASSLQPLRDTQYF. The CDR3 DNA sequence: TGTGCCAGCAGCTTACAACCCTTGAGGGATACGCAGTATTTT.

This sequence joins TRBV7-9 and TRBJ1-4; 7 nucleotides line up with TRBD1. CDR1 is SEHNR, CDR2 FQNEAQ, per germline (reference sequence). After removal of 5 bases from V and 8 bases from J, the junction contained 11 bases not matched to a gene. This CDR3 has 15 residues. As DNA, the CDR3 is TGTGCCAGCAGCCCCACACAGGGGTTAGGGGAAAAACTGTTTTTT. This gives the protein CASSPTQGLGEKLFF.

V is TRBV6-6 and J is TRBJ2-7, with 7 positions matching TRBD2. Germline CDR1 MNHNY, CDR2 SVGAGI (reference sequence). Losses at the gene ends were 0 bases for V and 5 bases for J; bases not matched to a gene: 10. There are 16 residues in the CDR3. The CDR3 is CASSYSVSRENHEQYF. CDR3 DNA: TGTGCCAGCAGTTACTCGGTTTCGCGGGAGAACCACGAGCAGTACTTC.

The J gene is TRBJ2-4, the V gene TRBV2, with 7 bases lining up with TRBD1. The CDR3 is 12 residues long. After removal of 7 bases from V and 9 bases from J, the junction contained 6 bases not matched to a gene. Germline CDR1 reads SNHLY; CDR2 reads FYNNEI. In nucleotides, the CDR3 is TGTGCCAGCAAAGGGGGCGGAAGCATTCAGTACTTC. Translating gives CASKGGGSIQYF.

The V gene is TRBV5-1, the J gene TRBJ1-2, with D uncertain. The CDR3 covers 13 residues. Trimming stripped 4 bases from V and 4 bases from J, with 11 bases between. Germline CDR1 SGHRS, CDR2 YFSETQ. CDR3: CASSEGISYGYTF. The CDR3, as DNA: TGCGCCAGCAGCGAGGGAATAAGCTATGGCTACACCTTC.

The chain carries TRBV18 and TRBJ1-6, with D perhaps matching TRBD1 (6 bases). This CDR3 is 15 amino acids long. Germline V CDR1 and CDR2: KGHSH, LQKENI. The V end was cut by 6 bases, the J end by 8 bases, with 17 bases between. CDR3 bases: TGTGCCAGCTCCGCCCGCACAGGGTCTGATTCACCCCTCCACTTT. It specifies CASSARTGSDSPLHF.

J is TRBJ2-3 and V is TRBV7-9; 12 bases are shared with TRBD2. CDR3 length: 16 residues. The J segment lost 2 bases and the V segment lost 5 bases, leaving 5 bases of the junction unmatched. CDR1 SEHNR and CDR2 FQNEAQ come from the germline V gene (reference sequence). The CDR3 nucleotides read TGTGCCAGCAGCCGGACTAGCGGGGCCCTCACAGATACGCAGTATTTT. It translates to CASSRTSGALTDTQYF.

This rearrangement joins TRBV18 to TRBJ2-7; a possible D gene is TRBD1 (5 bases). CDR3 length equals 14 residues. Germline CDR1 reads KGHSH; CDR2 reads LQKENI. The ends were cut back, 0 bases at V and 5 bases at J, with 11 bases in the middle. The CDR3 nucleotides are TGTGCCAGCTCACCACCCGCAGGGTACCACGAGCAGTACTTC. Translating it yields CASSPPAGYHEQYF.